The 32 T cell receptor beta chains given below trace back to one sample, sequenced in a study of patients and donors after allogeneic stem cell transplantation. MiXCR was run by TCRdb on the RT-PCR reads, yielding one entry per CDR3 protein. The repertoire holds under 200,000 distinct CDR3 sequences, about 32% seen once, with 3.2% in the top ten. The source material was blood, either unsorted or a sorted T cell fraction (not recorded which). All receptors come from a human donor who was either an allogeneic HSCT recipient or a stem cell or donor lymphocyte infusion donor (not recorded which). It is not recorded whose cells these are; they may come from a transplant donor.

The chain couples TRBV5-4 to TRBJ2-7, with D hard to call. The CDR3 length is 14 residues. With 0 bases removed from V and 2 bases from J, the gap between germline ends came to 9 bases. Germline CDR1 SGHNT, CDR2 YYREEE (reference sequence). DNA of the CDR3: TGTGCCAGCAGCTTGGATGGGCCCACCTACGAGCAGTACTTC. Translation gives CASSLDGPTYEQYF.

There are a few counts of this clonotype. The CDR3 loop reads CSVPPVAGVSSSYNEQFF. CDR3 in DNA: TGCAGCGTCCCTCCGGTAGCGGGAGTCTCGAGCTCCTACAATGAGCAGTTCTTC. The chain recombines TRBV29-1 with TRBJ2-1, with TRBD2 identical over 9 bases. Germline V CDR1 and CDR2: SQVTM, ANQGSEA. CDR3 length: 18 amino acids. J gave up 0 bases and V 6 bases, and 15 bases lay outside the gene matches.

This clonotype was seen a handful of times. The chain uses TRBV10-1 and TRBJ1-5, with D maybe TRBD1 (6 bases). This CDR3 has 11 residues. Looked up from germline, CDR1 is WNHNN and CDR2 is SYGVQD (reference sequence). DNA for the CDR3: TGCGCGCTACAGGGTAAACAGCCCCAGCATTTT. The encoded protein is CALQGKQPQHF.

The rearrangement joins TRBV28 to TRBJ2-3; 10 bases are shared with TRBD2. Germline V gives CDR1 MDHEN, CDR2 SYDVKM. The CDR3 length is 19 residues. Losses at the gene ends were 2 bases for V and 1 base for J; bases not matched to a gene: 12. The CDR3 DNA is TGTGCCAGCAGTTTAGACTTCCCCGGGACTAGCGTCGGCACAGATACGCAGTATTTT. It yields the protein CASSLDFPGTSVGTDTQYF.

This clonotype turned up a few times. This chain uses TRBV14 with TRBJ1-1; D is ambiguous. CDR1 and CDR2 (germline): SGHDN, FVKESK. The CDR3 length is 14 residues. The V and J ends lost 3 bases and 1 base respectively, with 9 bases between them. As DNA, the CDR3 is TGTGCCAGCAGCCATCGACTGGGGAACACTGAAGCTTTCTTT. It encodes CASSHRLGNTEAFF.

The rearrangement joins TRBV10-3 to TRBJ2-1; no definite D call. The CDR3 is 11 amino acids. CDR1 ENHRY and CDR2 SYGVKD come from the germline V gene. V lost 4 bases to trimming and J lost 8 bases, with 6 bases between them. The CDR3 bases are TGTGCCATCAGTGTGAAAGATGAGCAGTTCTTC. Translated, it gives CAISVKDEQFF.

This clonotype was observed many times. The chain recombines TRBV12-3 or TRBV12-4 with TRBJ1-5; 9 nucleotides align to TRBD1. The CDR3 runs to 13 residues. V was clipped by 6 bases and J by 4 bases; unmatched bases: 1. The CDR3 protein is CASRGQGNQPQHF. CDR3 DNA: TGTGCCAGCAGGGGACAGGGTAATCAGCCCCAGCATTTT.

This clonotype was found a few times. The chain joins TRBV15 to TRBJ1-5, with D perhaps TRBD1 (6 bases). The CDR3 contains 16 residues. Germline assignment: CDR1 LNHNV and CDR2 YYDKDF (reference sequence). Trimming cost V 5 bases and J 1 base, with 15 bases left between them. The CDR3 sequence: CATSRKRQDSNQPQHF. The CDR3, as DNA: TGTGCCACCAGCCGGAAGAGACAGGACAGCAATCAGCCCCAGCATTTT. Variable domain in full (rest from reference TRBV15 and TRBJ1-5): DAMVIQNPRYQVTQFGKPVTLSCSQTLNHNVMYWYQQKSSQAPKLLFHYYDKDFNNEADTPDNFQSRRPNTSFCFLDIRSPGLGDTAMYLCATSRKRQDSNQPQHFGDGTRLSIL.

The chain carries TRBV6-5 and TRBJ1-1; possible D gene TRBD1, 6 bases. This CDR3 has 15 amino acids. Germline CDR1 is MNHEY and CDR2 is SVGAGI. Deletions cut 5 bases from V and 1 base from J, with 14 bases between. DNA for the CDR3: TGTGCCAGCAGTCCCCCAGGGGCAGGGAACACTGAAGCTTTCTTT. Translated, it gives CASSPPGAGNTEAFF.

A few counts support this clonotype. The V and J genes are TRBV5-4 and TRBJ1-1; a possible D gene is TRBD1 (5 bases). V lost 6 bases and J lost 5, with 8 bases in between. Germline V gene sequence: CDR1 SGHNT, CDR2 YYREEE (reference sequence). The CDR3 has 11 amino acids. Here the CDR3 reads CASTWGTEAFF. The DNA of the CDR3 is TGTGCCAGCACCTGGGGGACTGAAGCTTTCTTT. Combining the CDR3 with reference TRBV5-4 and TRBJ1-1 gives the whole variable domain ETGVTQSPTHLIKTRGQQVTLRCSSQSGHNTVSWYQQALGQGPQFIFQYYREEENGRGNFPPRFSGLQFPNYSSELNVNALELDDSALYLCASTWGTEAFFGQGTRLTVV.

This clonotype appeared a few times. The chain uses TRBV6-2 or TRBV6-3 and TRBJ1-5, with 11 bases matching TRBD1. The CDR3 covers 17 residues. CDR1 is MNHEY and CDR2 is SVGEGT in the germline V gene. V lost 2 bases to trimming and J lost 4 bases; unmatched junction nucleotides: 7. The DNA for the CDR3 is TGTGCCAGCAGTTACGGACAGGGGGCTAATAGGAATCAGCCCCAGCATTTT. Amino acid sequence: CASSYGQGANRNQPQHF.

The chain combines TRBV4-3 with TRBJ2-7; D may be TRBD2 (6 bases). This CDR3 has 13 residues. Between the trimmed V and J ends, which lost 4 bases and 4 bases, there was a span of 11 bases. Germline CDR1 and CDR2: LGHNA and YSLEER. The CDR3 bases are TGCGCCAGCAGCCGGGACTTCGCATACGAGCAGTACTTC. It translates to CASSRDFAYEQYF.

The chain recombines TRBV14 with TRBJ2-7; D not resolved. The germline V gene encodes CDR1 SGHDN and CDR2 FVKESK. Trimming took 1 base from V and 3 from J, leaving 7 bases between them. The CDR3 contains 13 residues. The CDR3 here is CASSQGRIYEQYF. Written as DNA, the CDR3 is TGTGCCAGCAGCCAAGGGCGCATCTACGAGCAGTACTTC.

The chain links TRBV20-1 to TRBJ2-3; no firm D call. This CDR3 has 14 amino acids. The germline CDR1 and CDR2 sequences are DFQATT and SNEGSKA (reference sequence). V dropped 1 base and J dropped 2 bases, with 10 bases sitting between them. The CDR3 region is CSARAQEYTDTQYF. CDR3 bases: TGCAGTGCTAGAGCCCAGGAATACACAGATACGCAGTATTTT.

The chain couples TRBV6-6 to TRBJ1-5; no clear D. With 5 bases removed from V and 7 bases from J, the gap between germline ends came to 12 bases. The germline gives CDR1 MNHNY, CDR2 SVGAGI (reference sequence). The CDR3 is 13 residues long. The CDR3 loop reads CASSLVKGQPQHF. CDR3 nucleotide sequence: TGTGCCAGCAGTCTCGTGAAAGGGCAGCCCCAGCATTTT.

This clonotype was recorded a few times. The chain's CDR3 is CASSYLGGAETQYF. CDR3 sequence (DNA): TGTGCCAGCAGTTACTTGGGGGGAGCAGAGACCCAGTACTTC. The chain has TRBV6-6 and TRBJ2-5, with D perhaps matching TRBD2 (6 bases). The CDR3 consists of 14 residues. V was pared by 1 base and J by 4 bases, with 10 bases between. The V gene's germline CDR1 is MNHNY and CDR2 SVGAGI (reference sequence).

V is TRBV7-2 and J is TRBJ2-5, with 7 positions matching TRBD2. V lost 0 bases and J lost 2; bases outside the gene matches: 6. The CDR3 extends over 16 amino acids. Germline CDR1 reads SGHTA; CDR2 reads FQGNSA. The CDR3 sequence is CASSLALAPLQETQYF. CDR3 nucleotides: TGTGCCAGCAGCTTAGCACTAGCGCCTTTGCAAGAGACCCAGTACTTC. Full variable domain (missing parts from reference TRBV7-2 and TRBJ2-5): GAGVSQSPSNKVTEKGKDVELRCDPISGHTALYWYRQSLGQGLEFLIYFQGNSAPDKSGLPSDRFSAERTGGSVSTLTIQRTQQEDSAVYLCASSLALAPLQETQYFGPGTRLLVL.

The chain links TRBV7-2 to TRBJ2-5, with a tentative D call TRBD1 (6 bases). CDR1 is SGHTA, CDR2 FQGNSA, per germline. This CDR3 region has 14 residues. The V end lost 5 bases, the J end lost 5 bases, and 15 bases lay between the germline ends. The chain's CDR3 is CASSPHRESETQYF. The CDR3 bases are TGTGCCAGCAGCCCCCACAGGGAGTCGGAGACCCAGTACTTC.

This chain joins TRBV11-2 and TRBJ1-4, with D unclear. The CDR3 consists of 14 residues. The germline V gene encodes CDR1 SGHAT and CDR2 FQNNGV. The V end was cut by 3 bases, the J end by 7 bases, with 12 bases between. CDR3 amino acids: CASSFTGMGEKLFF. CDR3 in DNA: TGTGCCAGCAGCTTCACGGGCATGGGTGAAAAACTGTTTTTT.

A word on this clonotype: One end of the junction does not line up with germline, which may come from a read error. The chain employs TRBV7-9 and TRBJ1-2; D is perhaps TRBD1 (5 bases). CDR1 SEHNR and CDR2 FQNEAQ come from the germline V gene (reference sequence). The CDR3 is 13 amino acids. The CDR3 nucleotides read TGTGCCAGCAGCTTAAACCGGGACGGCGATCCTTTTTTC. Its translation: CASSLNRDGDPFF.

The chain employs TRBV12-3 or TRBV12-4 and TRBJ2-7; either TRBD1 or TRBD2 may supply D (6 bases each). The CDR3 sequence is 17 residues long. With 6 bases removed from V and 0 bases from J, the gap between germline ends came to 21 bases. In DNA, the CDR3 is TGTGCCAGCAGCCCCTCGTCCCGGGGGCAGAACTCCTACGAGCAGTACTTC. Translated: CASSPSSRGQNSYEQYF.

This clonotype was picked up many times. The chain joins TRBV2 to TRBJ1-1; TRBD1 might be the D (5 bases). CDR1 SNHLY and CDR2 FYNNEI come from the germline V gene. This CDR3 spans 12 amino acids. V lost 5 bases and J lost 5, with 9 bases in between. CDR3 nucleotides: TGTGCCAGCAGTTCCGGGGGGACTGAAGCTTTCTTT. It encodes CASSSGGTEAFF.

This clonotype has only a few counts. The CDR3 here is CASSQARAYEQYF. The CDR3 DNA is TGCGCCAGCAGCCAAGCCAGGGCCTACGAGCAGTACTTC. The V call is TRBV4-3, the J call TRBJ2-7, with a possible D match to TRBD1 (5 bases). CDR1 is LGHNA and CDR2 is YSLEER in the germline V gene. The CDR3 totals 13 residues. The ends were cut back, 1 base at V and 2 bases at J, with 6 bases in the middle.

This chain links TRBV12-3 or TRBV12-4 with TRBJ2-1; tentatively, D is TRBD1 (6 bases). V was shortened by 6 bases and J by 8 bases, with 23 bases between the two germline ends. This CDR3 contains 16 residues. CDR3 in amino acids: CASSRPLQTGPDEQFF. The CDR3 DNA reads TGTGCCAGCAGCCGACCCCTCCAGACAGGACCGGATGAGCAGTTCTTC.

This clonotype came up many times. CDR3 in amino acids: CASSMTGNTEAFF. CDR3 DNA: TGTGCCAGCTCAATGACAGGGAACACTGAAGCTTTCTTT. The chain uses TRBV18 and TRBJ1-1; D might be TRBD1 (6 bases). Germline V gives CDR1 KGHSH, CDR2 LQKENI. This CDR3 contains 13 residues. Trimming left V 5 bases short and J 1 base short, with 8 bases between.

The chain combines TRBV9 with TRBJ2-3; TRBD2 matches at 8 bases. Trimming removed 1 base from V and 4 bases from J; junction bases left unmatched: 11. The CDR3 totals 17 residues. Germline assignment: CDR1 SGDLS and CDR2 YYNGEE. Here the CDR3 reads CASSVSGTGGLADTQYF. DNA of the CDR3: TGTGCCAGCAGCGTATCCGGGACGGGGGGGCTGGCAGATACGCAGTATTTT.

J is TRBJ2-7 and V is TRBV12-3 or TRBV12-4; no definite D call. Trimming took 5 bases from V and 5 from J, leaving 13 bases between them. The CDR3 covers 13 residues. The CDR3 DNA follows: TGTGCCAGCAGTCGTTCCTTTACTCACGAGCAGTACTTC. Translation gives CASSRSFTHEQYF.

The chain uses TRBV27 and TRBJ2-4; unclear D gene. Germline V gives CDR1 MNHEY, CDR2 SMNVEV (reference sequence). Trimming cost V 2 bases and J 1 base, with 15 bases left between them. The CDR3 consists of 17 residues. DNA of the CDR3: TGTGCCAGCAGTTTAACTCGCGGTGCGTGGGCCAAAAACATTCAGTACTTC. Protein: CASSLTRGAWAKNIQYF.

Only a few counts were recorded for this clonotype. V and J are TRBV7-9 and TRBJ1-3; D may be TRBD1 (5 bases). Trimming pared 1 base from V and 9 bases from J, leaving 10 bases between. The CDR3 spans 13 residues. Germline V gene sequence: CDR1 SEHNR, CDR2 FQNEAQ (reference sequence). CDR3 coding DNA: TGTGCCAGCAGCTTAGTCCCGGGGGTCACCATATATTTT. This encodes CASSLVPGVTIYF.

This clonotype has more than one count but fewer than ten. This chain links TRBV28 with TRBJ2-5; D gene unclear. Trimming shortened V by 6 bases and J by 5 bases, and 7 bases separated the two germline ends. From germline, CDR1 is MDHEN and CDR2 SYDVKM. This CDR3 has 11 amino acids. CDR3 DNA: TGTGCCAGCAGCCCAAGGGAGACCCAGTACTTC. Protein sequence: CASSPRETQYF.

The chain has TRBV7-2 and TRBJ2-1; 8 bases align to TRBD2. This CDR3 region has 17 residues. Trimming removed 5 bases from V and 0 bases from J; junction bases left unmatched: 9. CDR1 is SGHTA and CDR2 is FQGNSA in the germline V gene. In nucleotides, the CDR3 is TGTGCCAGCAGCGTCCTTATAGCGGGGAGCTCCTACAATGAGCAGTTCTTC. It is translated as CASSVLIAGSSYNEQFF.

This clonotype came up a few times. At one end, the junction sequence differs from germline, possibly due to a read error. This CDR3 reads CATGAMSSNQPQHF. The CDR3 DNA is TGCGCCACCGGGGCAATGTCTAGCAATCAACCCCAGCATTTT. The chain is built from TRBV10-2 and TRBJ1-5; D perhaps matches TRBD1 (5 bases). The CDR3 is 14 residues long. The germline V gene has CDR1 WSHSY and CDR2 SAAADI.